This T cell receptor beta chain was sequenced in a study of OX40 agonist ivuxolimab in advanced cancers. TCRdb's table, derived via immunoSEQ multiplex PCR, lists solely in-frame clones and lacks some. This sample has roughly 86,000 clones, with just under 90% found just once. Sequenced here: CD4+ or CD8+ T cells sorted from blood, sampled in a trial of the OX40 agonist ivuxolimab. This clonotype originated in an adult with an advanced solid tumor such as melanoma, head and neck, liver or kidney cancer.

The CDR3 reads CASSLEGTQYF. In DNA, the CDR3 is TGTGCCAGCAGCTTAGAAGGGACCCAGTACTTC. This chain links TRBV7-9 with TRBJ2-5; D is ambiguous. Germline CDR1 SEHNR, CDR2 FQNEAQ (reference sequence). V lost 1 base, J lost 7 bases, and 4 bases lay in between. CDR3 length equals 11 residues. The full variable domain, in which reference TRBV7-9 and TRBJ2-5 provide the parts outside the CDR3, is DTGVSQNPRHKITKRGQNVTFRCDPISEHNRLYWYRQTLGQGPEFLTYFQNEAQLEKSRLLSDRFSAERPKGSFSTLEIQRTEQGDSAMYLCASSLEGTQYFGPGTRLLVL.